This T cell receptor (beta chain) stems from a study of cytomegalovirus exposure and HLA in healthy donors. The overall study: Inside one of the first data releases sat 80 million to 95 million unique TCRs taken from HLA-typed donors.

The PCR employed 60 Vbeta primers together with 13 Jbeta primers. Sequencing used immunoSEQ multiplex PCR; TCRdb keeps in-frame clones, though not all of them. There are approximately 110,000 clones in the sample; over 80% occur only once, and 6.9% lies in the top ten. Per germline, CDR1 SGDLS and CDR2 YYNGEE. The CDR3 length is 16 residues. V shed 4 bases and J 3 bases; nucleotides not matched to a gene: 11. This clone was counted only a few times. The TCR was taken from a man aged 25 to 40 in good health and CMV-seropositive. The rearrangement joins TRBV9 to TRBJ2-5; 8 bases map to TRBD2. The sequencing input was PBMCs. This CDR3 reads CASSPGVAGSEETQYF. CDR3 coding DNA: TGTGCCAGCAGCCCCGGGGTAGCGGGGTCGGAAGAGACCCAGTACTTC.